Shown below are 27 T cell receptor beta chains from a single sample sequenced in a study of PD-L1 blockade in urothelial cancer. Here immunoSEQ multiplex PCR was the method, and the copy in TCRdb shows in-frame clones only, minus some. The sample consists of around 130,000 clones, approximately 88% of them appearing once. Described time point: pretreatment peripheral blood. The sequencing used PBMCs, collected around atezolizumab (anti-PD-L1) treatment. These receptors were taken from a man aged 50 to 60 with urothelial cancer.

The chain uses TRBV6-5 and TRBJ2-1, with TRBD2 matching 14 bases. The germline gives CDR1 MNHEY, CDR2 SVGAGI. This CDR3 is built from 14 residues. Unmatched junction bases numbered 1, after V lost 5 bases and J lost 7 bases. In DNA form, the CDR3 reads TGTGCCAGCAGTCGACTAGCGGGAGGGAATGAGCAGTTCTTC. The encoded protein is CASSRLAGGNEQFF.

The CDR3 coding sequence is TGTGCCAGCAGTTTGGACAGGCTTAACTACGAGCAGTACTTC. Translation: CASSLDRLNYEQYF. The genes are TRBV6-5 and TRBJ2-7; 7 bases align to TRBD1. The V segment lost 4 bases and the J segment 3 bases; nucleotides outside the gene matches: 6. The CDR3 extends over 14 amino acids. Germline CDR1 is MNHEY and CDR2 is SVGAGI.

The V call is TRBV4-2, the J call TRBJ2-7, with 13 bases that match TRBD2. The CDR3 totals 15 residues. J was trimmed by 4 bases and V by 3 bases; bases with no gene match: 3. Germline CDR1 and CDR2: LGHNA and YNFKEQ. CDR3 sequence (DNA): TGTGCCAGCAGCCAGTCGACTAGCGGGAGGTACGAGCAGTACTTC. This gives the protein CASSQSTSGRYEQYF.

This chain links TRBV6-1 with TRBJ2-7, with 7 bases identical to TRBD2. CDR3 length equals 13 residues. CDR1 is MNHNS, CDR2 SASEGT, per germline. J lost 3 bases, V lost 6 bases, and 5 bases had no gene match. The CDR3 DNA follows: TGTGCCAGCAGGCTAGCGGAGGACTACGAGCAGTACTTC. Protein product: CASRLAEDYEQYF.

The V gene is TRBV28, the J gene TRBJ2-7, with D possibly matching TRBD1 (5 bases). Trimming left V 1 base short and J 0 bases short, with 13 bases between. Germline V lookup: CDR1 MDHEN, CDR2 SYDVKM. The CDR3 is 16 amino acids. CDR3 coding DNA: TGTGCCAGCAGTTTATCGTCAGGGTGGGGCTCCTACGAGCAGTACTTC. Translation: CASSLSSGWGSYEQYF.

The chain uses TRBV28 and TRBJ2-5, with D possibly TRBD2 on 5 matching bases. This CDR3 is 15 amino acids long. Germline V gene lookup returns CDR1 MDHEN and CDR2 SYDVKM. V was clipped by 2 bases and J by 4 bases, with 14 bases between them. The CDR3 DNA is TGTGCCAGCAGTTTAATTAGCCGGGGTCGAGAGACCCAGTACTTC. This translates into CASSLISRGRETQYF.

This chain joins TRBV6-6 and TRBJ1-2, with D maybe TRBD1 (6 bases). Germline V gene lookup returns CDR1 MNHNY and CDR2 SVGAGI (reference sequence). V was cut by 10 bases and J by 1 base, with 13 bases left in between. This CDR3 is 13 amino acids long. The CDR3 DNA sequence: TGTGCCATCGAACAGGGATATAACTATGGCTACACCTTC. It specifies CAIEQGYNYGYTF.

The gene calls are TRBV7-3 and TRBJ2-7; 9 positions agree with TRBD2. Germline CDR1 is SGHTA and CDR2 is FQGTGA. This CDR3 has 15 amino acids. The V and J ends lost 5 bases and 3 bases, in that order; junction bases with no gene match: 8. The CDR3 DNA follows: TGTGCCAGCAGCACAGTAGCGGGAGAGGGCTACGAGCAGTACTTC. Translating gives CASSTVAGEGYEQYF.

The rearrangement links TRBV9 to TRBJ2-5; D gene ambiguous. Trimming pared 2 bases from V and 4 bases from J, leaving 18 bases between. The CDR3 covers 16 residues. Germline CDR1 reads SGDLS; CDR2 reads YYNGEE. CDR3 sequence (DNA): TGTGCCAGCAGCGTGGAAACAGAAACTTATGGAGAGACCCAGTACTTC. Protein: CASSVETETYGETQYF.

V is TRBV13 and J is TRBJ1-3; TRBD1 might be the D (5 bases). Trimming removed 0 bases from V and 0 bases from J, with 12 bases in between. The germline CDR1 and CDR2 sequences are PRHDT and FYEKMQ (reference sequence). This CDR3 has 17 amino acids. CDR3 DNA sequence: TGTGCCAGCAGCTTAGGGGCAGGGACTAACTCTGGAAACACCATATATTTT. It yields the protein CASSLGAGTNSGNTIYF. The variable domain in full, with the rest retrieved from reference TRBV13 and TRBJ1-3, is AAGVIQSPRHLIKEKRETATLKCYPIPRHDTVYWYQQGPGQDPQFLISFYEKMQSDKGSIPDRFSAQQFSDYHSELNMSSLELGDSALYFCASSLGAGTNSGNTIYFGEGSWLTVV.

The chain employs TRBV2 and TRBJ1-6, with 9 bases matching TRBD1. V gave up 6 bases and J gave up 7 bases; unmatched junction bases: 7. CDR3 length equals 15 residues. From germline, CDR1 is SNHLY and CDR2 FYNNEI. The CDR3 nucleotides are TGTGCCAGCAGCGGGAGTACAGGGGGCAATTCACCCCTCCACTTT. Residues: CASSGSTGGNSPLHF. Together with reference TRBV2 and TRBJ1-6, the CDR3 gives the full variable domain: EPEVTQTPSHQVTQMGQEVILRCVPISNHLYFYWYRQILGQKVEFLVSFYNNEISEKSEIFDDQFSVERPDGSNFTLKIRSTKLEDSAMYFCASSGSTGGNSPLHFGNGTRLTVT.

V and J are TRBV6-5 and TRBJ2-7; 7 nucleotides align to TRBD2. CDR3 length: 15 amino acids. Losses at the gene ends were 5 bases for V and 0 bases for J; bases not matched to a gene: 7. Germline V gene data show CDR1 as MNHEY and CDR2 as SVGAGI. The CDR3 spells CASSVGGGSSYEQYF. The CDR3, as DNA: TGTGCCAGCAGTGTAGGTGGCGGGAGCTCCTACGAGCAGTACTTC.

The rearrangement uses TRBV2 and TRBJ2-1; maybe TRBD2 (6 bases). CDR1 is SNHLY, CDR2 FYNNEI, per germline. CDR3 size: 13 residues. Trimming took off 8 bases at V and 1 base at J, with 9 bases between the two ends. The CDR3 DNA sequence: TGTGCCAGCCGGCGGGAATCCTACAATGAGCAGTTCTTC. It encodes CASRRESYNEQFF.

This chain uses TRBV7-2 with TRBJ2-4, with 10 positions matching TRBD2. Losses at the gene ends were 4 bases for V and 0 bases for J; bases not matched to a gene: 9. Germline CDR1 and CDR2: SGHTA and FQGNSA. This CDR3 has 18 amino acids. The CDR3 sequence is CASSSSGRAVVAKNIQYF. The CDR3 bases are TGTGCCAGCAGCTCGAGCGGGAGGGCCGTCGTAGCCAAAAACATTCAGTACTTC.

This clone showed up just once. The CDR3 DNA reads as TGTGCCAGCAGCTTCCAGGGGGCGTACACCGGGGAGCTGTTTTTT. Its translation is CASSFQGAYTGELFF. V and J are TRBV7-2 and TRBJ2-2, with 8 bases identical to TRBD1. Germline V gene sequence: CDR1 SGHTA, CDR2 FQGNSA. The CDR3 is made up of 15 amino acids. V lost 3 bases, J lost 3 bases, and 3 bases stayed unmatched.

The rearrangement links TRBV7-9 to TRBJ2-7; 10 positions agree with TRBD1. The CDR3 totals 15 residues. V was clipped by 4 bases and J by 1 base; unmatched bases: 4. CDR1 is SEHNR, CDR2 FQNEAQ, per germline (reference sequence). In DNA, the CDR3 is TGTGCCAGCAGCTCCGGGACAGGGGTATCCTACGAGCAGTACTTC. Protein product: CASSSGTGVSYEQYF.

The V gene is TRBV10-3, the J gene TRBJ1-1; weak D call: TRBD1 (6 bases). The CDR3 runs 11 residues. Trimming removed 10 bases at V and 7 bases at J, with 13 bases between. In germline, CDR1 is ENHRY, CDR2 SYGVKD. The CDR3 loop is CATYTTGEAFF. The CDR3, as DNA: TGTGCCACGTATACGACAGGTGAAGCTTTCTTT.

In nucleotides, the CDR3 is TGTGCCAGCAGTGAAGGCGGCAGGGATGGCTACACCTTC. The encoded protein is CASSEGGRDGYTF. The rearrangement joins TRBV6-1 to TRBJ1-2, with D perhaps matching TRBD1 (5 bases). The CDR3 is 13 residues long. Trimming cost V 1 base and J 6 bases, with 9 bases left between them. The germline V gene encodes CDR1 MNHNS and CDR2 SASEGT.

The J gene is TRBJ1-4, the V gene TRBV13, with D unresolved. This CDR3 spans 14 amino acids. The V gene lost 5 bases and the J gene lost 6 bases, with 13 bases spanning the gap. Germline V gene sequence: CDR1 PRHDT, CDR2 FYEKMQ (reference sequence). The CDR3: CASSKARGHEKLFF. The CDR3 DNA reads as TGTGCCAGCAGCAAGGCACGGGGTCATGAAAAACTGTTTTTT.

The chain joins TRBV5-1 to TRBJ2-3; 7 nucleotides line up with TRBD2. The CDR3 has 14 residues. Germline CDR1 SGHRS, CDR2 YFSETQ. V was pared by 4 bases and J by 0 bases, with 2 bases of the junction left unmatched. CDR3 residues: CASSGGVSTDTQYF. In DNA form, the CDR3 reads TGCGCCAGCAGCGGGGGGGTTAGCACAGATACGCAGTATTTT.

This CDR3 reads CASSSNLEKYNEQFF. Here the CDR3 DNA reads TGTGCCAGCAGCTCAAACCTAGAAAAGTACAATGAGCAGTTCTTC. This sequence joins TRBV7-9 and TRBJ2-1; D unresolved. Germline V gene sequence: CDR1 SEHNR, CDR2 FQNEAQ (reference sequence). CDR3 size: 15 residues. Trimming took off 4 bases at V and 4 bases at J, with 14 bases between the two ends.

The chain has TRBV11-2 and TRBJ2-3; 10 nucleotides line up with TRBD2. V lost 3 bases, J lost 1 base, and 4 bases stayed unmatched. Per germline, CDR1 SGHAT and CDR2 FQNNGV. This CDR3 has 16 amino acids. As DNA, the CDR3 is TGTGCCAGCAGCTTTTTGCTAGCGGGAGGCACAGATACGCAGTATTTT. Its translation: CASSFLLAGGTDTQYF.

This chain uses TRBV29-1 with TRBJ2-5; D uncertain. V lost 2 bases and J 5 bases, leaving 15 bases between the germline ends. CDR1 is SQVTM and CDR2 is ANQGSEA in the germline V gene. This CDR3 is 14 amino acids long. This chain's CDR3 is CSVELVRVSETQYF. The CDR3, as DNA: TGCAGCGTTGAACTGGTAAGAGTGTCGGAGACCCAGTACTTC. The full variable domain, with the rest looked up from reference TRBV29-1 and TRBJ2-5, is SAVISQKPSRDICQRGTSLTIQCQVDSQVTMMFWYRQQPGQSLTLIATANQGSEATYESGFVIDKFPISRPNLTFSTLTVSNMSPEDSSIYLCSVELVRVSETQYFGPGTRLLVL.

The genes are TRBV6-4 and TRBJ2-7, with 7 positions matching TRBD1. Germline loops: CDR1 MRHNA, CDR2 SNTAGT. The length of the CDR3 is 14 residues. Losses at the gene ends were 3 bases for V and 6 bases for J; bases not matched to a gene: 8. This CDR3 reads CASSEGTDSGEQYF. The CDR3 DNA reads TGTGCCAGCAGTGAAGGGACAGACTCGGGCGAGCAGTACTTC.

The CDR3 is CASSTSRDRGECHEQYF. CDR3 coding DNA: TGTGCCAGCAGCACGTCCCGGGACAGGGGCGAATGCCACGAGCAGTACTTC. The chain couples TRBV21-1 to TRBJ2-7; the table's D call of TRBD1 was not tested on the DNA. TRBV21-1 is a documented pseudogene. This CDR3 is built from 17 residues.

CDR3 sequence reads: CASSLSFQKNTEAFF. CDR3 in DNA: TGCGCCAGCAGCTTGTCATTCCAGAAGAACACTGAAGCTTTCTTT. This chain joins TRBV5-1 and TRBJ1-1; D call uncertain. Trimming left V 1 base short and J 1 base short, with 11 bases between. From germline, CDR1 is SGHRS and CDR2 YFSETQ. CDR3 size: 15 residues.

This clone is a singleton in its sample. The chain has TRBV28 and TRBJ2-7; tentatively, D is TRBD2 (6 bases). The V gene's germline CDR1 is MDHEN and CDR2 SYDVKM. The V end lost 5 bases, the J end lost 7 bases, and 21 bases lay between the germline ends. The CDR3 is made up of 15 amino acids. CDR3 amino acids: CASSRTGVGVGEQYF. The CDR3 DNA reads as TGTGCCAGCAGTCGAACGGGGGTGGGTGTGGGAGAGCAGTACTTC.